The 24 T cell receptor beta chains in this list originate from one sample, sequenced in a study of T cells in Graves' hyperthyroidism and ophthalmopathy. Template material for amplifying TCR beta CDR3 regions consisted of RNA transcripts. A first-round RT-PCR of the TCR CDR3 used the HTBI primer set. A single record per CDR3 protein comes from TCRdb applying MiXCR to the multiplex PCR reads. The repertoire holds approximately 300,000 distinct CDR3 sequences, over 15% seen once, with less than 70% in the top ten. Material: blood. The receptors derive from a woman aged 55-75 years with Graves' ophthalmopathy.

In regard to this clonotype: The germline gene is not matched at one end of the junction; a read error may be the cause. The chain has TRBV6-2 or TRBV6-3 and TRBJ1-5; D remains ambiguous. Germline V gene sequence: CDR1 MNHEY, CDR2 SVGEGT. The CDR3 is 14 amino acids. CDR3 bases: TGTGCCAACAACCACCCTGAACGCAATCAGCCCCGGCATTTT. Translated, it gives CANNHPERNQPRHF.

This clonotype was seen many times. The chain carries TRBV28 and TRBJ1-2, with 7 bases lining up with TRBD1. The V segment lost 6 bases and the J segment 2 bases; nucleotides outside the gene matches: 9. The V gene's germline CDR1 is MDHEN and CDR2 SYDVKM. The CDR3 contains 15 residues. CDR3 sequence (DNA): TGTGCCAGCAGCCGGGGGCAGGGGGGAAACTATGGCTACACCTTC. Its translation: CASSRGQGGNYGYTF.

This clonotype was counted only a few times. The chain uses TRBV28 and TRBJ2-7; 11 positions agree with TRBD2. Germline CDR1 MDHEN, CDR2 SYDVKM. The CDR3 spans 15 residues. V shed 4 bases and J 4 bases; nucleotides not matched to a gene: 6. The CDR3, as DNA: TGTGCCAGCAGTTCCGGGACTAGCGGTTTTTACGAGCAGTACTTC. It is translated as CASSSGTSGFYEQYF.

This clonotype was observed a handful of times. CDR3 sequence reads: CATSMDASHRGANVLTF. CDR3 DNA: TGTGCCACCAGCATGGACGCCAGCCATAGAGGGGCCAACGTCCTGACTTTC. This chain links TRBV15 with TRBJ2-6; D unclear. This CDR3 has 17 amino acids. CDR1 LNHNV and CDR2 YYDKDF come from the germline V gene (reference sequence). V gave up 4 bases and J gave up 4 bases, with 17 bases separating them.

The chain recombines TRBV19 with TRBJ1-2; D possibly corresponds to TRBD1 (5 bases). Germline CDR1 reads LNHDA; CDR2 reads SQIVND (reference sequence). The CDR3 loop spans 13 amino acids. Trimming took off 7 bases at V and 4 bases at J, with 13 bases between the two ends. The chain's CDR3 is CASTIPGGYGYTF. CDR3 nucleotide sequence: TGTGCCAGTACCATTCCCGGGGGCTATGGCTACACCTTC.

This clonotype came up a few times. The chain employs TRBV5-1 and TRBJ2-2; 7 bases line up with TRBD2. The CDR3 is made up of 15 amino acids. Germline V gene lookup returns CDR1 SGHRS and CDR2 YFSETQ. The V segment lost 0 bases and the J segment 3 bases; nucleotides outside the gene matches: 2. The DNA for the CDR3 is TGCGCCAGCAGCTTGGTCGGACTAGACACCGGGGAGCTGTTTTTT. Its translation is CASSLVGLDTGELFF.

As for this clonotype: This may be a read error: a much more frequent sequence differs by one nucleotide. The CDR3 bases are TGTGCCAGCAGTAGACCCGTGTCTAATGAAAAACTGTTTTTT. Its translation is CASSRPVSNEKLFF. The V and J genes are TRBV2 and TRBJ1-4, with no clear D. The CDR3 covers 14 residues. V lost 5 bases and J lost 3, with 10 bases in between. The germline CDR1 and CDR2 sequences are SNHLY and FYNNEI.

In this sample, this clonotype turned up many times. The J gene is TRBJ2-5, the V gene TRBV29-1; TRBD1 matches at 7 bases. V lost 5 bases, J lost 5 bases, and 8 bases stayed unmatched. Germline V gene lookup returns CDR1 SQVTM and CDR2 ANQGSEA. The CDR3 is 13 amino acids. The CDR3 region is CSVFASDRETQYF. Here the CDR3 DNA reads TGCAGCGTTTTTGCGTCGGACAGGGAGACCCAGTACTTC.

This clonotype came up many times. The V gene is TRBV28, the J gene TRBJ1-1; D not certain. The V end was cut by 1 base, the J end by 0 bases, with 9 bases between. CDR1 is MDHEN, CDR2 SYDVKM, per germline. This CDR3 is built from 15 residues. CDR3 residues: CASSLYVALNTEAFF. The CDR3 region has the DNA TGTGCCAGCAGTTTATACGTTGCCTTGAACACTGAAGCTTTCTTT.

This clonotype was counted many times. V gene TRBV13 combines with J gene TRBJ1-6, with 7 bases lining up with TRBD1. The germline V gene has CDR1 PRHDT and CDR2 FYEKMQ (reference sequence). This CDR3 comprises 14 residues. With 4 bases clipped from V and 5 bases from J, the junction kept 2 bases outside the gene matches. In DNA form, the CDR3 reads TGTGCCAGCAGCTACCAGGGGGATAATTCACCCCTCCACTTT. Translating it yields CASSYQGDNSPLHF. The entire variable domain, with the rest obtained from reference TRBV13 and TRBJ1-6, is as follows: AAGVIQSPRHLIKEKRETATLKCYPIPRHDTVYWYQQGPGQDPQFLISFYEKMQSDKGSIPDRFSAQQFSDYHSELNMSSLELGDSALYFCASSYQGDNSPLHFGNGTRLTVT.

In this sample, this clonotype turned up many times. The chain has TRBV11-2 and TRBJ2-3; D is ambiguous. CDR1 is SGHAT, CDR2 FQNNGV, per germline. This CDR3 comprises 13 residues. Trimming shortened V by 0 bases and J by 5 bases, and 6 bases separated the two germline ends. The CDR3 bases are TGTGCCAGCAGCTTAGATCTGGTAGATACGCAGTATTTT. Amino acid sequence: CASSLDLVDTQYF. The entire variable domain, with the rest obtained from reference TRBV11-2 and TRBJ2-3, is as follows: EAGVAQSPRYKIIEKRQSVAFWCNPISGHATLYWYQQILGQGPKLLIQFQNNGVVDDSQLPKDRFSAERLKGVDSTLKIQPAKLEDSAVYLCASSLDLVDTQYFGPGTRLTVL.

This clonotype was counted at least ten times. J is TRBJ1-2 and V is TRBV7-2, with D unresolved. The CDR3 spans 13 residues. CDR1 and CDR2 from the germline V gene are SGHTA and FQGNSA. The V and J ends lost 6 bases and 7 bases respectively, with 15 bases between them. The CDR3 region has the DNA TGTGCCAGCAGTTCCCGATGGGGAGCTGGCTACACCTTC. Translation gives CASSSRWGAGYTF.

This clonotype was counted many times. The gene calls are TRBV20-1 and TRBJ2-5; D is tentatively TRBD1 or TRBD2 (5 bases each). There are 15 residues in the CDR3. The germline V and J ends were trimmed by 6 bases and 5 bases, with 22 bases remaining between them. Germline-derived CDR1 and CDR2 are DFQATT and SNEGSKA (reference sequence). CDR3 sequence reads: CSALNPRASGETQYF. CDR3 in DNA: TGCAGTGCCCTAAACCCCAGGGCGTCGGGGGAGACCCAGTACTTC.

This clonotype was recorded many times. The chain is built from TRBV7-2 and TRBJ2-7; 9 nucleotides line up with TRBD1. V was pared by 5 bases and J by 2 bases, with 13 bases of the junction left unmatched. Germline V lookup: CDR1 SGHTA, CDR2 FQGNSA. The CDR3 runs to 17 residues. The CDR3 DNA reads TGTGCCAGCAGCCTCCCCGGCGGGGACAGGGCGGCCTACGAGCAGTACTTC. Its protein product is CASSLPGGDRAAYEQYF.

The table lists this clonotype with many counts. The J gene is TRBJ1-6, the V gene TRBV27; 10 nucleotides match TRBD1. This CDR3 contains 14 residues. Germline V gene sequence: CDR1 MNHEY, CDR2 SMNVEV (reference sequence). The J segment lost 12 bases and the V segment lost 8 bases, leaving 10 bases of the junction unmatched. The CDR3 here is CASGRGTGEEPLHF. The CDR3 nucleotides read TGTGCCAGCGGACGAGGGACAGGGGAAGAACCCCTCCACTTT.

The chain has TRBV6-5 and TRBJ1-1; 8 bases match TRBD1. The J segment lost 0 bases and the V segment lost 0 bases, leaving 9 bases of the junction unmatched. The germline CDR1 and CDR2 sequences are MNHEY and SVGAGI. The length of the CDR3 is 18 residues. CDR3 region: CASSYSTGASFMNTEAFF. The CDR3 bases are TGTGCCAGCAGTTACTCGACAGGGGCCTCATTCATGAACACTGAAGCTTTCTTT.

This clonotype was detected many times. The rearrangement uses TRBV6-1 and TRBJ1-3, with 7 bases that match TRBD1. Per germline, CDR1 MNHNS and CDR2 SASEGT. V was clipped by 5 bases and J by 1 base; unmatched bases: 8. CDR3 length: 16 residues. CDR3: CASSPDRARSGNTIYF. The DNA of the CDR3 is TGTGCCAGCAGTCCCGACAGGGCAAGGTCTGGAAACACCATATATTTT.

The rearrangement links TRBV6-1 to TRBJ1-6; the match to TRBD1 covers 8 bases. The CDR3 spans 16 residues. CDR1 and CDR2 (germline): MNHNS, SASEGT. V gave up 7 bases and J gave up 7 bases; unmatched junction bases: 12. In DNA, the CDR3 is TGTGCCAGCACCCCGACAGGGGCGCGGGGCAATTCACCCCTCCACTTT. Its protein is CASTPTGARGNSPLHF.

This clonotype was seen only a few times. This rearrangement joins TRBV11-2 to TRBJ2-1; TRBD2 might be the D (6 bases). Germline V gene sequence: CDR1 SGHAT, CDR2 FQNNGV. The CDR3 is 17 amino acids. The V end lost 3 bases, the J end lost 0 bases, and 15 bases lay between the germline ends. The CDR3, as DNA: TGTGCCAGCAGCTTGACCGTAGCGGTGAGCTCCTACAATGAGCAGTTCTTC. Its translation is CASSLTVAVSSYNEQFF.

This clonotype was seen many times. The rearrangement uses TRBV7-9 and TRBJ2-5, with D possibly being TRBD1 (7 bases). Trimming shortened V by 5 bases and J by 5 bases, and 15 bases separated the two germline ends. Germline V lookup: CDR1 SEHNR, CDR2 FQNEAQ (reference sequence). The CDR3 runs to 14 residues. CDR3 bases: TGTGCCAGCAGCCGAAATCCAGGGGGGGAGACCCAGTACTTC. Protein product: CASSRNPGGETQYF.

In its sample, this clonotype was seen a few times. The CDR3 is CASSYTQGRSRSTGELFF. The DNA for the CDR3 is TGTGCCAGCAGTTATACACAGGGCAGAAGCCGGAGCACCGGGGAGCTGTTTTTT. This chain connects TRBV6-5 to TRBJ2-2; weak D call: TRBD1 (6 bases). The CDR3 is 18 residues long. Trimming stripped 3 bases from V and 4 bases from J, with 21 bases between. Germline assignment: CDR1 MNHEY and CDR2 SVGAGI.

This clonotype was seen a handful of times. The gene calls are TRBV9 and TRBJ2-1; TRBD2 aligns across 13 bases. The CDR3 is made up of 20 amino acids. In germline, CDR1 is SGDLS, CDR2 YYNGEE. J was trimmed by 0 bases and V by 3 bases; bases with no gene match: 12. CDR3 sequence: CASSARTGTSGASSYNEQFF. In nucleotides, the CDR3 is TGTGCCAGCAGCGCCCGAACCGGGACTAGCGGGGCTAGCTCCTACAATGAGCAGTTCTTC.

This clonotype has ten or more counts. The chain joins TRBV12-3 or TRBV12-4 to TRBJ2-7; TRBD2 matches 8 bases. CDR3 length: 13 residues. Trimming removed 6 bases from V and 6 bases from J; junction bases left unmatched: 7. The CDR3 reads CASRSGGAGEQYF. The CDR3 region has the DNA TGTGCCAGCAGGTCGGGAGGGGCGGGCGAGCAGTACTTC.

Many counts were recorded for this clonotype. J is TRBJ1-2 and V is TRBV3-1, with unresolved D. The CDR3 sequence is 14 residues long. Trimming pared 3 bases from V and 7 bases from J, leaving 15 bases between. Looked up from germline, CDR1 is LGHDT and CDR2 is YNNKEL (reference sequence). The DNA for the CDR3 is TGTGCCAGCAGCCATAGGTCCGCGGGTCGTGGCTACACCTTC. Amino acid sequence: CASSHRSAGRGYTF.